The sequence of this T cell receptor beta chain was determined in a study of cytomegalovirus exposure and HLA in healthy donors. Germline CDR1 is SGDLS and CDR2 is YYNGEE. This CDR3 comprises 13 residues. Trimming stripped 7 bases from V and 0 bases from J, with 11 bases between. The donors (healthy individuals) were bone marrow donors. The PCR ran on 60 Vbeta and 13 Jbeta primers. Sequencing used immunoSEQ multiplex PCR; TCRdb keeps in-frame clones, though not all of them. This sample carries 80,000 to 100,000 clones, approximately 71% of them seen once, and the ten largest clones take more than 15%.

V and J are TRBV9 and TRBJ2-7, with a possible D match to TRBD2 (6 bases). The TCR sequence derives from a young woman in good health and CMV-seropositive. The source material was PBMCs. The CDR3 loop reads CASAPGGSYEQYF. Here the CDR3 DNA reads TGTGCCAGCGCTCCCGGGGGCTCCTACGAGCAGTACTTC.